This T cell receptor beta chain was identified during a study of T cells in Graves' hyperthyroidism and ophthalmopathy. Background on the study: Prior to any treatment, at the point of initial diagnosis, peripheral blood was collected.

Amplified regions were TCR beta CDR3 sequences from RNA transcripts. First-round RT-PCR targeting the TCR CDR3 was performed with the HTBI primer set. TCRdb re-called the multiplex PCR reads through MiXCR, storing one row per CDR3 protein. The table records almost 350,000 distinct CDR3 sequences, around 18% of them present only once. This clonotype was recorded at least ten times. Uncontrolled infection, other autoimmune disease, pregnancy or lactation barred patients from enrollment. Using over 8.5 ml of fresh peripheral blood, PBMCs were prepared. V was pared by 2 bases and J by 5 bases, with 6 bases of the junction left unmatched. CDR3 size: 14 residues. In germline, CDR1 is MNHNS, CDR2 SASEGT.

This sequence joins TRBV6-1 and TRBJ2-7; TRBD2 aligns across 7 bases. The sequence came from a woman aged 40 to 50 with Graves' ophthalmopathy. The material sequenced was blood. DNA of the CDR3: TGTGCCAGCAGTGAACTAGCGGACCCTAACGAGCAGTACTTC. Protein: CASSELADPNEQYF.